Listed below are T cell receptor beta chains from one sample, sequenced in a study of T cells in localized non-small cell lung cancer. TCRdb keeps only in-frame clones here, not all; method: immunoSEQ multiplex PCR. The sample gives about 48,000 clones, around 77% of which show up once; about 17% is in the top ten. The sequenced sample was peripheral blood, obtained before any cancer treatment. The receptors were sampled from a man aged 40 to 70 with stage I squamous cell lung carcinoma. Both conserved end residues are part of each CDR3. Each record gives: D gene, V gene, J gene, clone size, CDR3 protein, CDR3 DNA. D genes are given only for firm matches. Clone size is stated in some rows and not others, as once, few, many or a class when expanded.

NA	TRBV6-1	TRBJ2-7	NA	CASTASTLGLEQYF	TGTGCCAGCACTGCTTCCACCCTGGGGCTCGAGCAGTACTTC
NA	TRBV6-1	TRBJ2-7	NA	CASSSGTSDTYEQYF	TGTGCCAGCAGCTCCGGGACTTCGGATACGTACGAGCAGTACTTC
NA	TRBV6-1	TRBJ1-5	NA	CASSEASGMGNQPQHF	TGTGCCAGCAGTGAAGCATCAGGAATGGGGAATCAGCCCCAGCATTTT
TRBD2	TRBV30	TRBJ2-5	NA	CAWNPGREETQYF	TGTGCCTGGAACCCCGGGAGGGAAGAGACCCAGTACTTC
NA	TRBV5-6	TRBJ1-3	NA	CASSLAPSITGNTIYF	TGTGCCAGCAGCTTGGCCCCTTCGATCACAGGAAACACCATATATTTT
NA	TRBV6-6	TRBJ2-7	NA	CASSPTSNYEQYF	TGTGCCAGCAGTCCAACTTCGAATTACGAGCAGTACTTC
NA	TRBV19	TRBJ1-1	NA	CASSILRATEAFF	TGTGCCAGTAGTATTCTACGTGCCACTGAAGCTTTCTTT
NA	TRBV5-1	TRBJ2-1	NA	CASSLESGVSYNEQFF	TGCGCCAGCAGCTTGGAGTCGGGGGTCTCCTACAATGAGCAGTTCTTC
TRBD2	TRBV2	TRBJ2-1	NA	CASSEGLAGGEQFF	TGTGCCAGCAGCGAAGGACTAGCGGGGGGGGAGCAGTTCTTC
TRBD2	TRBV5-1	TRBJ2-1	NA	CASSVMTSGAYNEQFF	TGCGCCAGCAGCGTTATGACTAGCGGGGCGTATAATGAGCAGTTCTTC
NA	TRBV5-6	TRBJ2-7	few	CASSATGARGEQYF	TGTGCCAGCAGCGCCACAGGGGCACGGGGGGAGCAGTACTTC
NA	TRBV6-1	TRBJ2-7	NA	CASSESLVEQYF	TGTGCCAGCAGTGAATCCTTGGTGGAGCAGTACTTC
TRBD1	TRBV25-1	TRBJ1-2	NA	CASSEWGTGKGGYTF	TGTGCCAGCAGTGAATGGGGGACAGGGAAGGGAGGCTACACCTTC
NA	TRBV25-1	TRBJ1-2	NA	CASNRATGYGYTF	TGTGCCAGCAACAGGGCAACTGGCTATGGCTACACCTTC
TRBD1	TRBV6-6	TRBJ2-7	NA	CASREGGGYEQYF	TGTGCCAGCAGGGAAGGGGGCGGCTACGAGCAGTACTTC
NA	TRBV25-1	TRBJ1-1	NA	CASSEVGQSTEAFF	TGTGCCAGCAGTGAAGTAGGGCAGTCGACTGAAGCTTTCTTT
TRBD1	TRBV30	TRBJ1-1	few	CAWSETGGMNTEAFF	TGTGCCTGGAGTGAAACAGGGGGCATGAACACTGAAGCTTTCTTT